This T cell receptor (beta chain) was recovered during a study of cytomegalovirus exposure and HLA in healthy donors (dated by TCRdb to 2015 to 2018). About the investigation overall: According to an earlier analysis of 550 to 700 of the donors, about 190 million T cells yielded 95 million to 140 million unique TCR beta sequences and roughly 280 Gb of sequence data. Roughly 300 gigabases of sequencing data and tens of millions of unique TCR sequences were included in an early release covering about 600 HLA-typed donors. Among the roughly 380 genotyped donors, around 81% belonged to the genetic ancestry cluster associated with self-reported Caucasian donors. The study aimed to test whether signatures of past pathogen exposure could be identified by cataloging public T cell receptors. The study profiled the T cell repertoires of under 700 subjects by immunosequencing and related them to cytomegalovirus serostatus. A separate validation cohort of roughly 130 different subjects was used in addition to the approximately 700-subject first cohort. To predict cytomegalovirus infection status, the study combined high-throughput TCR immunosequencing, statistical association of individual TCRs with disease status, and machine learning. To study patterns of TCR occurrence, a later analysis re-analyzed previously published TCR beta repertoires from more than 550 donors and added high-resolution HLA genotyping. The later analysis used no new phenotypic data to find candidate immune exposures, relying instead on TCR beta sequences and their occurrence across donors. An earlier analysis of more than 450 of the donors used high-throughput TCR beta sequencing to judge whether each TCR beta V gene segment behaved as functional or pseudogenic. Alongside the repertoire data, information on donor age, sex, ethnicity and CMV serostatus was compiled. A later genetic analysis used genome-wide SNP genotypes for about 60% of the roughly 700 donors, treating that subset as a discovery cohort. All discovery cohort repertoires had been generated using a single sequencing platform. HLA typing included class I and class II loci at four-digit resolution. The number of typed donors differed by locus: about 629-630 for A, B, C, DRB1 and DQB1; some 540 for DQA1; some 610 for DPA1; and about 470 for DPB1. Because of strong linkage in the cohort, 4 to 6 DR-DQ haplotypes were treated as single units for association and clustering. Among about 390 genotyped donors of the cohort, an average of around 240,000 unique TCR beta nucleotide sequences were sequenced per donor, roughly a sixth of them non-productive.

What the work shows at the level of the full study, not this receptor alone: A further reported finding was that TCR beta sequences accurately predicted the HLA-A and HLA-B alleles for most subjects in the first cohort. The classifier was reported to diagnose cytomegalovirus status with high specificity and sensitivity in both the original cohort and the validation cohort. Sequencing depth was assumed to be roughly uniform across donors in the presence/absence analyses, though that assumption may not hold. A total of about 150 TCR beta chains were listed by the study as associated with cytomegalovirus. Correlated functional status among segregating V segments might be attributable to linkage disequilibrium, but an unknown experimental factor could not be ruled out. Compared with the approximately 700-donor mean, donors in an Asian-associated ancestry cluster had fewer N-insertions in productive TCRs, according to a later genetic analysis. In vitro tests confirmed that a few of the cytomegalovirus-associated TCR beta chains recognize cytomegalovirus antigens. The 87-base-pair reads could not distinguish some IMGT-functional V segments, including TRBV6-2 and TRBV6-3, so those segments were excluded. CMV serostatus was the only immune exposure information available for the cohort. An association between a missense DCLRE1C variant and V-gene and J-gene trimming of TCR beta chains was found in a later genetic analysis and replicated in an independent cohort. According to a later analysis, most CMV-associated TCR beta chains appeared to be HLA-restricted, and the HLA associations seemed to be driven largely by CMV exposure. Across donors, most TCR sequences were observed very rarely, whereas some public TCRs were present in many individuals. A cluster of highly shared sequence variants was judged likely to be a technical artifact of the sequencing pipeline. A later analysis found that TCR association rates varied across HLA loci, with DRB1 alleles showing the most associated TCRs and HLA-C alleles the fewest. Only TCR beta chains were sequenced in this cohort, and the absence of alpha or paired-chain data limited detectable features. The earlier analysis of some 560 of the donors excluded some 15 rarely observed V segments, including chromosome 9 orphons, because counts were too low. HLA typing was unavailable for some donors at each locus, so association tests used only the typed subset. Broadly in line with IMGT annotations, most TCR beta V segments showed up in productive rearrangements about 87% or about 30% of the time in an earlier analysis of 587 of the donors. Specific HLA alleles were associated with more than 15,000 TCR beta sequences at a false discovery rate of 0.05 in a later analysis. According to a later analysis, parvovirus B19, influenza, CMV and Epstein-Barr virus appeared linked to several top co-occurrence clusters. When HLA alleles, especially DR and DQ, strongly co-occurred, TCR associations were difficult to assign to individual alleles. The authors suggested that the approach could potentially be extended to other disease states and immunological phenotypes. Compared with equally common non-associated chains, HLA-associated TCR beta chains in a later analysis were more clonally expanded and had lower generation probabilities.

The cohort consisted of more than 650 healthy bone marrow donors. At the time of sampling, all cohort members were nominally healthy, though unrecorded immune exposures were likely present. The donor was CMV seropositive and belonged to the group of 250 to 300 seropositive cohort members. Each donor provided a peripheral blood sample, and peripheral blood mononuclear cells were used for TCR beta sequencing. The Qiagen DNeasy Blood Extraction Kit was used to extract genomic DNA from the blood cell samples. Libraries came from the immunoSEQ multiplex PCR assay. For the multiplex PCR, a mixture combining 60 forward primers for TCR Vbeta segments and 13 reverse primers for TCR Jbeta segments was used. The CDR3 region of rearranged TCR beta genes was amplified from genomic DNA by a multiplex PCR assay. The Illumina HiSeq System was used to sequence the amplified TCR beta libraries as 87-base-pair reads. In the source study's methods: A later analysis counted approximately 84 million unique TCR beta chains across the 650 to 800 repertoires, and 9 million to 14 million of these chains were shared by at least two donors. To remove PCR and sequencing errors, raw reads were error-corrected and collapsed into unique sequences using a nearest-neighbor algorithm that merged closely related sequences. V, D and J gene segments were assigned by aligning CDR3 sequences to IMGT reference sequences. Each retained sequence needed at least a six-nucleotide match to both a V gene segment and a J gene segment. A rearrangement was called productive if the CDR3 had no stop codons and remained in frame with V and J, and every other rearrangement was called non-productive. Following IMGT convention, CDR3 was defined as the stretch from the second conserved V-encoded cysteine to the conserved J-encoded phenylalanine. Sequences without an unambiguous match to a single V gene segment were excluded from the earlier analysis of approximately 560 of the donors. An earlier analysis of about 590 of the donors classified V segments as functional when productive rearrangements were above 56.7% and as segregating when the standard deviation between donors was above 5%. A statistical classification framework was built for diagnosing cytomegalovirus status from the catalog of TCR beta chain sequences. In a later analysis, TCR nucleotide sequences were compared against IMGT/GENE-DB human TR gene sequences so that V and J genes could be assigned. Using the TCRdist pipeline, a later analysis assigned CDR3 sequences along with most-parsimonious VDJ recombination scenarios. In a later analysis, each TCR beta chain was defined by its CDR3 amino acid sequence together with its V-gene family, and reads lacking a unique V-gene family were excluded. In a later analysis, 450 to 600 highly shared, low-generation-probability nucleotide sequences were removed to address suspected cross-contamination and a sequencing artifact. In a later analysis, a clonal expansion index for each public chain was calculated from normalized within-repertoire ranks of inferred template counts. Generation probabilities in a later analysis came from a VDJ recombination model fitted to out-of-frame rearrangements, and those results were checked against IGoR. Hypergeometric tests were used in a later analysis to score TCR-TCR, TCR-HLA and TCR-CMV co-occurrence, with a repertoire-size bias correction applied to the TCR pairs. False discovery rates were estimated in a later analysis by permuting HLA or CMV assignments 20 times. In a later analysis, co-occurring TCRs were grouped using DBSCAN, and TCRdist sequence similarity was added for clustering within HLA-allele-positive subsets. For co-occurrence clustering, repertoires with fewer than 30,000 or more than 120,000 public chains were excluded, along with roughly five repertoires with anomalous nucleotide sharing. This is the immuneACCESS table as TCRdb keeps it, with only in-frame sequences that have V and J called. A part of the clones is gone; compared with another copy, unresolved V genes explain less than half, and the rest is unexplained. V, J and clone size were drawn from that table, and D and trimming were deduced from the DNA. The sample yields 300,000 or so clones; about four fifths were counted once. The ten top clones hold about 2% of the sample.

This clone has a single count. What this receptor recognizes is not known. Qualities for individual bases were not recorded, and no much larger clone is one base off. Between the V and J ends, shortened by 0 bases and 6 bases respectively, the junction contains 10 bases. CDR1 is given as SGDLS and CDR2 as YYNGEE, both from the germline V gene. The CDR3 runs 14 residues from the cysteine to the phenylalanine. The sequence is cut down to CDR3 DNA, 42 bases in frame from base 1. The receptor's source is a middle-aged woman in good health and CMV-seropositive. Sequenced sample: PBMCs. The chain uses TRBV9 and TRBJ2-1, with a weak D call of TRBD1 (6 bases match). CDR3 loop: CASSVGGQSNEQFF. The sequence in DNA is TGTGCCAGCAGCGTAGGGGGGCAGAGCAATGAGCAGTTCTTC.